These 11 T cell receptor beta chains share one sample of origin, sequenced in a study of patients and donors after allogeneic stem cell transplantation. TCRdb independently ran MiXCR on the RT-PCR reads; one entry per CDR3 protein. The repertoire includes hundreds of thousands of distinct CDR3 sequences, 16% of them detected once, and around 7.2% sits in the top ten. The sequencing input was blood, either unsorted or a sorted T cell fraction (not recorded which). All receptors come from a human donor who was either an allogeneic HSCT recipient or a stem cell or donor lymphocyte infusion donor (not recorded which). It is not recorded whose cells these are; they may come from a transplant donor.

The V and J genes are TRBV14 and TRBJ1-2, with D hard to call. The germline gives CDR1 SGHDN, CDR2 FVKESK. The CDR3 length is 14 residues. V lost 0 bases and J lost 3, with 8 bases in between. CDR3 region: CASSQEARDYGYTF. The DNA for the CDR3 is TGTGCCAGCAGCCAAGAAGCCCGGGACTATGGCTACACCTTC.

The rearrangement uses TRBV6-1 and TRBJ2-4; D remains ambiguous. CDR3 length equals 16 residues. CDR1 and CDR2 (germline): MNHNS, SASEGT. V lost 1 base and J lost 0, with 10 bases in between. CDR3: CASSEGPVLAKNIQYF. CDR3 DNA: TGTGCCAGCAGTGAAGGTCCGGTTCTAGCCAAAAACATTCAGTACTTC.

V gene TRBV5-1 combines with J gene TRBJ2-3, with D tentatively TRBD1 (5 bases). CDR1 is SGHRS and CDR2 is YFSETQ in the germline V gene. CDR3 size: 15 residues. V was cut by 1 base and J by 3 bases, with 12 bases left in between. DNA for the CDR3: TGCGCCAGCAGCTTGCGTGGGGCAAGGACAGATACGCAGTATTTT. Its translation: CASSLRGARTDTQYF. Full variable domain (remainder filled in from reference TRBV5-1 and TRBJ2-3): KAGVTQTPRYLIKTRGQQVTLSCSPISGHRSVSWYQQTPGQGLQFLFEYFSETQRNKGNFPGRFSGRQFSNSRSEMNVSTLELGDSALYLCASSLRGARTDTQYFGPGTRLTVL.

This sequence joins TRBV19 and TRBJ1-2; TRBD1 matches at 9 bases. Trimming cost V 5 bases and J 5 bases; bases outside gene matches: 12. The CDR3 extends over 16 amino acids. Germline V gene sequence: CDR1 LNHDA, CDR2 SQIVND (reference sequence). Here the CDR3 reads CASSLPDRGPLYGYTF. DNA of the CDR3: TGTGCCAGTAGTCTCCCGGACAGGGGACCCCTTTATGGCTACACCTTC.

The table lists this clonotype with a few counts. This sequence joins TRBV20-1 and TRBJ2-1; 9 bases fit TRBD2. V shed 6 bases, J shed 4 bases, and the junction held 19 bases outside the gene matches. The germline V gene has CDR1 DFQATT and CDR2 SNEGSKA (reference sequence). The CDR3 runs 18 residues. CDR3 residues: CSAPPYLSGGGLYNEQFF. The CDR3 DNA follows: TGCAGTGCCCCGCCCTACCTTAGCGGGGGAGGACTTTACAATGAGCAGTTCTTC.

This clonotype was observed a handful of times. The J gene is TRBJ2-1, the V gene TRBV24-1; D possibly corresponds to TRBD2 (6 bases). In germline, CDR1 is KGHDR, CDR2 SFDVKD. The ends were cut back, 3 bases at V and 0 bases at J, with 17 bases in the middle. The CDR3 is 18 amino acids. CDR3 DNA: TGTGCCACCAGTGATGGATCGGGACTCCCGAGCTCCTACAATGAGCAGTTCTTC. Protein product: CATSDGSGLPSSYNEQFF.

This clonotype has more than one count but fewer than ten. The chain joins TRBV4-1 to TRBJ1-2, with D hard to call. The CDR3 has 14 amino acids. Germline loops: CDR1 MGHRA, CDR2 YSYEKL. V was trimmed by 4 bases and J by 3 bases, leaving 12 bases between them. DNA for the CDR3: TGCGCCAGCAGCCCCGATAGACTGGACTATGGCTACACCTTC. Its translation is CASSPDRLDYGYTF.

V and J are TRBV9 and TRBJ2-5; possibly TRBD2 for D (5 bases). The ends were cut back, 4 bases at V and 7 bases at J, with 14 bases in the middle. From germline, CDR1 is SGDLS and CDR2 YYNGEE. The CDR3 loop spans 13 amino acids. CDR3 in DNA: TGTGCCAGCAGCCGCGGACTCCTGGGGACCCAGTACTTC. This sequence encodes CASSRGLLGTQYF.

V usage is TRBV30 and J usage is TRBJ2-6; D uncertain. V lost 5 bases to trimming and J lost 1 base, with 6 bases between them. This CDR3 comprises 13 residues. CDR1 is GTSNPN and CDR2 is SVGIG in the germline V gene (reference sequence). CDR3 region: CAWDRSGANVLTF. The CDR3 nucleotides are TGTGCCTGGGACCGATCTGGGGCCAACGTCCTGACTTTC.

The chain joins TRBV4-2 to TRBJ1-1; tentatively, D is TRBD1 (6 bases). Looked up from germline, CDR1 is LGHNA and CDR2 is YNFKEQ. V was cut by 0 bases and J by 1 base, with 15 bases left in between. The length of the CDR3 is 17 residues. The CDR3 reads CASSQDLQGHRNTEAFF. CDR3 in DNA: TGTGCCAGCAGCCAAGATCTTCAGGGACACAGGAACACTGAAGCTTTCTTT.

The chain joins TRBV6-2 or TRBV6-3 to TRBJ1-1, with TRBD1 matching over 8 bases. With V trimmed by 2 bases and J by 5 bases, 10 bases remained unmatched. This CDR3 spans 16 amino acids. CDR1 MNHEY and CDR2 SVGEGT come from the germline V gene. CDR3: CASSYPDRARGTEAFF. In DNA form, the CDR3 reads TGTGCCAGCAGTTACCCGGACAGGGCGCGAGGGACTGAAGCTTTCTTT.